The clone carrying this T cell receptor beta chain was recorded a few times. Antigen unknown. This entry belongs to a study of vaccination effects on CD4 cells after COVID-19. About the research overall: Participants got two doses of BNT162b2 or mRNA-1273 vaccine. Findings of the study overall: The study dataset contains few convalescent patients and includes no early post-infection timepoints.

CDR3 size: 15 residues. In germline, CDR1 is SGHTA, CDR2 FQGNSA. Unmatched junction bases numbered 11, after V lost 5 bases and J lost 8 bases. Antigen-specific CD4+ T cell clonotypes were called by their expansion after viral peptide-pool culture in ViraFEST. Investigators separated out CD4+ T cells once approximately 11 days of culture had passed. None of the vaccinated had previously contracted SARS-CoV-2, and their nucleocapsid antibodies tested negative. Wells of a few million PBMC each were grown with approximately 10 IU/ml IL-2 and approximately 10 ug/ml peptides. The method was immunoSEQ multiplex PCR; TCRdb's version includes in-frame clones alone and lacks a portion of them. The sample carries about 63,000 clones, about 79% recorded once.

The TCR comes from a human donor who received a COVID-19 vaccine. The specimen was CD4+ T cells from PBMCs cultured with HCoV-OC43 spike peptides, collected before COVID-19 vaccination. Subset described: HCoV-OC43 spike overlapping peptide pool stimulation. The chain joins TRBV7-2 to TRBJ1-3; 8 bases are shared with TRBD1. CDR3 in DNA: TGTGCCAGCAGCGCATGGGGACAGGCCGAGGACACCATATATTTT. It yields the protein CASSAWGQAEDTIYF.